This TCR beta chain was recovered during a study of CD8+ T cells in alopecia areata. Study-wide background: Severity of treated patients was scored by affected scalp percentage.

Of note for this clone: The antigen remains undetermined.

cDNA prepared by RNA extraction and subsequent reverse transcription served as the template for sequencing. Generated by immunoSEQ multiplex PCR, the TCRdb table keeps only in-frame clones and is missing some. The data show 93,000 or so clones, with around 86% seen just once and approximately 12% held by the top ten. Regarding treatment: oral pan-JAK inhibitor, 5-10 mg twice daily. Peripheral blood samples and lesional scalp punch biopsies were obtained from alopecia areata patients. Points from the study as a whole: Researchers report lesional scalp, most notably alopecia totalis/universalis, outstripped normal scalp in clonality.

This TCR derives from a human donor with alopecia areata. The input for sequencing was CD8+ T cells sorted from blood, taken between weeks 30 and 35, from a patient treated with tofacitinib.

The CDR3 sequence: CASSPQAGGIYEQYF. CDR3 nucleotide sequence: TGTGCCAGTAGTCCCCAGGCGGGAGGAATCTACGAGCAGTACTTC. The chain has TRBV19 and TRBJ2-7; 8 positions agree with TRBD2. The germline V gene encodes CDR1 LNHDA and CDR2 SQIVND (reference sequence). V lost 5 bases to trimming and J lost 3 bases; unmatched junction nucleotides: 9. The CDR3 is 15 residues long.